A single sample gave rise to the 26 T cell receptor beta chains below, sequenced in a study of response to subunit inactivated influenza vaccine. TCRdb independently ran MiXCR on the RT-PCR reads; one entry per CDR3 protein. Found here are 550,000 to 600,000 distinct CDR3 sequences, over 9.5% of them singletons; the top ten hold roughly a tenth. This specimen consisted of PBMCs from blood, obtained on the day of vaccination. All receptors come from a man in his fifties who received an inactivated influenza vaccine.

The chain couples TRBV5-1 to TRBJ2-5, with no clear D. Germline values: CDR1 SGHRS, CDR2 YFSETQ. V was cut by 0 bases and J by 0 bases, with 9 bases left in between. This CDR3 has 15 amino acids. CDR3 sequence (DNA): TGCGCCAGCAGCTTGGGGTTTGGGTACCAAGAGACCCAGTACTTC. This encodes CASSLGFGYQETQYF. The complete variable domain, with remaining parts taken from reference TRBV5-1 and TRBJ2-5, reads KAGVTQTPRYLIKTRGQQVTLSCSPISGHRSVSWYQQTPGQGLQFLFEYFSETQRNKGNFPGRFSGRQFSNSRSEMNVSTLELGDSALYLCASSLGFGYQETQYFGPGTRLLVL.

In nucleotides, the CDR3 is TGTGCCAGCTCACTTCGAATGGACCGCATAGCACGAGCTTTCTTT. Protein product: CASSLRMDRIARAFF. V gene TRBV18 combines with J gene TRBJ1-1; D is ambiguous. CDR3 length: 15 amino acids. V lost 4 bases and J lost 10, with 22 bases in between. Per the germline V gene, CDR1 is KGHSH and CDR2 is LQKENI. Variable domain in full (rest from reference TRBV18 and TRBJ1-1): NAGVMQNPRHLVRRRGQEARLRCSPMKGHSHVYWYRQLPEEGLKFMVYLQKENIIDESGMPKERFSAEFPKEGPSILRIQQVVRGDSAAYFCASSLRMDRIARAFFGQGTRLTVV.

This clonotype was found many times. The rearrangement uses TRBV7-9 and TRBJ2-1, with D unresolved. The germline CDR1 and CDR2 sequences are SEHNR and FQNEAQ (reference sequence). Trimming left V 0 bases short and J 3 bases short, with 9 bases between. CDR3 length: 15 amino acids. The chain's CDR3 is CASSLALRGYNEQFF. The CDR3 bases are TGTGCCAGCAGCTTAGCGCTGAGAGGCTACAATGAGCAGTTCTTC. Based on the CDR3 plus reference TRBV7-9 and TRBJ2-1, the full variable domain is DTGVSQNPRHKITKRGQNVTFRCDPISEHNRLYWYRQTLGQGPEFLTYFQNEAQLEKSRLLSDRFSAERPKGSFSTLEIQRTEQGDSAMYLCASSLALRGYNEQFFGPGTRLTVL.

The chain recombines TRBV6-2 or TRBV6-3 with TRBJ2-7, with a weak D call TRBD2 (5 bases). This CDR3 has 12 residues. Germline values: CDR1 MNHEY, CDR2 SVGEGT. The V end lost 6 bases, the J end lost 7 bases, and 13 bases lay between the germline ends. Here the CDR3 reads CASSRLAFEQYF. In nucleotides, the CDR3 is TGTGCCAGCAGCCGATTAGCGTTTGAGCAGTACTTC.

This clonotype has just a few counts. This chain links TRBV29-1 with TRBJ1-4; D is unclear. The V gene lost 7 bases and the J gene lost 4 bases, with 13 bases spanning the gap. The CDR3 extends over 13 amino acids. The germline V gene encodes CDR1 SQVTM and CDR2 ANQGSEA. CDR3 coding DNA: TGCAGCGCTCTGGAACAGATTAATGAAAAACTGTTTTTT. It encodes CSALEQINEKLFF. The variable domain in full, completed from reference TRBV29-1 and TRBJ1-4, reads SAVISQKPSRDICQRGTSLTIQCQVDSQVTMMFWYRQQPGQSLTLIATANQGSEATYESGFVIDKFPISRPNLTFSTLTVSNMSPEDSSIYLCSALEQINEKLFFGSGTQLSVL.

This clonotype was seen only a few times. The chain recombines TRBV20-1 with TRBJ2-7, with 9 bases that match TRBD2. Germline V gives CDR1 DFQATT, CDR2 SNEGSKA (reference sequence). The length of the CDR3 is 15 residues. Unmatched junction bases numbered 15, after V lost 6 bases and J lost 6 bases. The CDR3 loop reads CSATPGGGRAREQYF. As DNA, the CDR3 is TGCAGTGCCACCCCTGGTGGCGGGAGGGCCCGCGAGCAGTACTTC.

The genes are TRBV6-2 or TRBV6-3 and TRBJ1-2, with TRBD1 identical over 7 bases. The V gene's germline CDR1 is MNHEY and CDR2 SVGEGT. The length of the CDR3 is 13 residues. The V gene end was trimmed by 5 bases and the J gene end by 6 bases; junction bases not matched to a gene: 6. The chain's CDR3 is CASSGRDSDGYTF. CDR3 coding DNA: TGTGCCAGCAGTGGCCGGGACAGCGATGGCTACACCTTC.

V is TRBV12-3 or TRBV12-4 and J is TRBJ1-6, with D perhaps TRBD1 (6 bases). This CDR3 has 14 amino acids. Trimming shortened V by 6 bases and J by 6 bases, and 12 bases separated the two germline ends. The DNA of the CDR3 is TGTGCCAGCAGCGCAGGGGCGTCTAATTCACCCCTCCACTTT. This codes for CASSAGASNSPLHF.

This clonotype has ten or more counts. In DNA form, the CDR3 reads TGTGCCAGCAGTCGCCGGGATTATTTCTACAATGAGCAGTTCTTC. Amino acid sequence: CASSRRDYFYNEQFF. V gene TRBV6-1 combines with J gene TRBJ2-1, with D possibly being TRBD2 (5 bases). The CDR3 is 15 residues long. With 5 bases removed from V and 3 bases from J, the gap between germline ends came to 14 bases. Germline V gene lookup returns CDR1 MNHNS and CDR2 SASEGT.

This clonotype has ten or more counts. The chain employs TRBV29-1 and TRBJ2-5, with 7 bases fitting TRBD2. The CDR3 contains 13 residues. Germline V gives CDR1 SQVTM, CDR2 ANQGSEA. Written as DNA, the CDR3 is TGCAGTGGCGCGGGGGAGGGTAAAGAGACCCAGTACTTC. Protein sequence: CSGAGEGKETQYF.

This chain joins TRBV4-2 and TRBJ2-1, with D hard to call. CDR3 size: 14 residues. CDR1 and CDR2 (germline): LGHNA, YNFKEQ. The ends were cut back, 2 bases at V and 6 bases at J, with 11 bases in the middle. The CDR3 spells CASSQSRQSNEQFF. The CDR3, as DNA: TGTGCCAGCAGCCAAAGTAGGCAATCCAATGAGCAGTTCTTC.

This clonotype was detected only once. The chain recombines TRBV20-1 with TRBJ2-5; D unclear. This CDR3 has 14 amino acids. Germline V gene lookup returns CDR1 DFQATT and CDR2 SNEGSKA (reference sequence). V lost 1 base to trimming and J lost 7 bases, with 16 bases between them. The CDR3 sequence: CSARGDAKLGTQYF. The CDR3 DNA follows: TGCAGTGCTAGAGGGGATGCTAAACTCGGGACCCAGTACTTC.

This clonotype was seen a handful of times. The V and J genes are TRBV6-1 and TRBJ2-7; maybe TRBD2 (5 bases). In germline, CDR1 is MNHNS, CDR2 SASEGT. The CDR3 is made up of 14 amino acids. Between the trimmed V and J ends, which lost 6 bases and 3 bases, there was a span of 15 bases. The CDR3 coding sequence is TGTGCCAGCAGCGAGGGATTTATTGGCTACGAGCAGTACTTC. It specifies CASSEGFIGYEQYF.

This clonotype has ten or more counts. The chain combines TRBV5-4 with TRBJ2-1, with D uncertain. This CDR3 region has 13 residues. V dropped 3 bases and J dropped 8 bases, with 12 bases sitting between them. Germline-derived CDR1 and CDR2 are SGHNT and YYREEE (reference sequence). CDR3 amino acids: CASSSPGPDEQFF. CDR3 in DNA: TGTGCCAGCAGCTCCCCTGGTCCCGATGAGCAGTTCTTC.

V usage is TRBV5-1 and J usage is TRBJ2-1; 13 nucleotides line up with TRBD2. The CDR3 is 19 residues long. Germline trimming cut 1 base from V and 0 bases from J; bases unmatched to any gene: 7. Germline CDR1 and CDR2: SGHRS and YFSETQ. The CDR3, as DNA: TGCGCCAGCAGCTTGCAACTAGCGGGAGGGTTGAGCTCCTACAATGAGCAGTTCTTC. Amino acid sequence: CASSLQLAGGLSSYNEQFF.

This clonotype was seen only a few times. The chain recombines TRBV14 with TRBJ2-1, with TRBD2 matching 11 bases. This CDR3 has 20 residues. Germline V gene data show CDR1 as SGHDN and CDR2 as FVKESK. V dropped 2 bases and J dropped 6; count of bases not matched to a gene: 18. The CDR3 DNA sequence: TGTGCCAGCAGCCAATACGCACTAGCGGGGGACCAAATCCTTGGCAATGAGCAGTTCTTC. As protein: CASSQYALAGDQILGNEQFF.

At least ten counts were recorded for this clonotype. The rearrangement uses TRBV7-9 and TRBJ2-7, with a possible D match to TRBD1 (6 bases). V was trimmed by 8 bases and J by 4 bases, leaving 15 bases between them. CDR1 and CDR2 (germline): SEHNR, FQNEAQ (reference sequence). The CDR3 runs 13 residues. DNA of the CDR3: TGTGCCAGCGGAACAGGGACACTTTACGAGCAGTACTTC. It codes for CASGTGTLYEQYF.

In DNA, the CDR3 is TGCAGTGCTAGTTTGCGGGAAATCTCTCGAGAGACCCAGTACTTC. Translation gives CSASLREISRETQYF. V usage is TRBV20-1 and J usage is TRBJ2-5; perhaps TRBD2 as D (6 bases). This CDR3 is built from 15 residues. Trimming took off 3 bases at V and 4 bases at J, with 18 bases between the two ends. Germline assignment: CDR1 DFQATT and CDR2 SNEGSKA (reference sequence).

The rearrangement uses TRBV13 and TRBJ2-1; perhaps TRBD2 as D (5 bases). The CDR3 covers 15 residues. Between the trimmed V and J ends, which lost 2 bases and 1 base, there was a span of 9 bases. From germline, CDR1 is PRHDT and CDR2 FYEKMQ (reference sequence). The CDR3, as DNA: TGTGCCAGCAGCTTAAAACTAGTGTCCTACAATGAGCAGTTCTTC. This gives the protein CASSLKLVSYNEQFF.

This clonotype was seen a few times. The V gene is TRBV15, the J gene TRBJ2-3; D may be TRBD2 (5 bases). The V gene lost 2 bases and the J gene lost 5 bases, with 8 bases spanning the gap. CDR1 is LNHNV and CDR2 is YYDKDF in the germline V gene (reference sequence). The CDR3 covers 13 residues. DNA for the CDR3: TGTGCCACCAGCAGACGGGGTGGAGATACGCAGTATTTT. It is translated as CATSRRGGDTQYF.

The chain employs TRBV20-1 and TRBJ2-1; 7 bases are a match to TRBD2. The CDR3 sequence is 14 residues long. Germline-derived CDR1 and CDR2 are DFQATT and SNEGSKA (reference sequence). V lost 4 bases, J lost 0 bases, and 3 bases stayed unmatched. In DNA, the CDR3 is TGCAGTGCTAAGAAGCGGGGCTCCTACAATGAGCAGTTCTTC. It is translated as CSAKKRGSYNEQFF.

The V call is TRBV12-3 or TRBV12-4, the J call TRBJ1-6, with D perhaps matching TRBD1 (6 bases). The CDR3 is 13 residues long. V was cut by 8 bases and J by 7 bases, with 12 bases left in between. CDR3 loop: CASRGRGNSPLHF. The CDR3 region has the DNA TGTGCCAGCCGGGGCAGGGGCAATTCACCCCTCCACTTT.

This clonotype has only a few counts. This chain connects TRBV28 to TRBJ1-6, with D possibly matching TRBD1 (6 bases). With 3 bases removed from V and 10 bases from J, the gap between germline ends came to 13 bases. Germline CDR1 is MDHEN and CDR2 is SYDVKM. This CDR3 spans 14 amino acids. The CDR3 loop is CASSFRGAGSPLHF. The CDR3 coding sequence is TGTGCCAGCAGTTTTCGGGGGGCAGGATCACCCCTCCACTTT. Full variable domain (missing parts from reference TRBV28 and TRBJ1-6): DVKVTQSSRYLVKRTGEKVFLECVQDMDHENMFWYRQDPGLGLRLIYFSYDVKMKEKGDIPEGYSVSREKKERFSLILESASTNQTSMYLCASSFRGAGSPLHFGNGTRLTVT.

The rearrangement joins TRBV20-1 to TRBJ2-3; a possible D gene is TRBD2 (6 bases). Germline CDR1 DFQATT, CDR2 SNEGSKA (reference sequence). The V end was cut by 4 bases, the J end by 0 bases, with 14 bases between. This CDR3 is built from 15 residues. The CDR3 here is CSAISGSTSTDTQYF. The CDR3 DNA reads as TGCAGTGCTATTAGCGGTTCAACTAGCACAGATACGCAGTATTTT.

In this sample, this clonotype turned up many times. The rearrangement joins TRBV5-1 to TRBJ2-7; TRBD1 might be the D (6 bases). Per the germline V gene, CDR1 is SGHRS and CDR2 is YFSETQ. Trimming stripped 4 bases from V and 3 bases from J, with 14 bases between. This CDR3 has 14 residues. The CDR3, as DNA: TGCGCCAGCAGCGGTGGACAGACCTTCTACGAGCAGTACTTC. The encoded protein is CASSGGQTFYEQYF.

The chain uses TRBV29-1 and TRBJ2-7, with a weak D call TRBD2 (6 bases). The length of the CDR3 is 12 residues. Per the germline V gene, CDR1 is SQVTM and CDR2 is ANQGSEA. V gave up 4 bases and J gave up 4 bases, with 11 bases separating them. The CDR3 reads CSVVTGVYEQYF. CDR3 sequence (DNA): TGCAGCGTTGTGACGGGAGTATACGAGCAGTACTTC.